The 30 T cell receptor beta chains below all came from one sample that was sequenced in a study of blood T cells in healthy people across ages. The authors ran a second PCR of 7 to 11 cycles using a sample-barcoded 5' primer and a J-beta primer mix. TCRdb redid the calling of the 5' RACE reads with MiXCR, one entry per CDR3 protein. The data contain nearly 800,000 distinct CDR3 sequences, roughly 25% of them singletons. These data were also filed under a second study, of T cells of mothers and their children.

The sequencing input was blood. These receptors all stem from a boy between 5 and 17 years old in good health.

The genes are TRBV2 and TRBJ1-6; D possibly corresponds to TRBD1 (6 bases). Germline V lookup: CDR1 SNHLY, CDR2 FYNNEI. The CDR3 has 16 residues. Trimming cost V 3 bases and J 8 bases, with 17 bases left between them. CDR3: CASSEPPGARDSPLHF. Written as DNA, the CDR3 is TGTGCCAGCAGTGAGCCTCCAGGGGCGCGGGATTCACCCCTCCACTTT.

This clonotype was counted only a few times. This chain links TRBV29-1 with TRBJ1-2; TRBD1 agrees at 11 bases. The CDR3 is 14 residues long. V trimming: 4 bases; J trimming: 4 bases; junction bases outside the gene matches: 5. CDR1 is SQVTM, CDR2 ANQGSEA, per germline. The CDR3 is CSVGEGQGVYGYTF. The CDR3 coding sequence is TGCAGCGTTGGAGAGGGACAGGGGGTCTATGGCTACACCTTC.

On this clonotype itself: Germline is not matched at one junction end, which may reflect a read error. V and J are TRBV6-6 and TRBJ1-2, with D unresolved. The CDR3 runs 15 residues. Germline V gene lookup returns CDR1 MNHNY and CDR2 SVGAGI (reference sequence). The chain's CDR3 is CASSNGGATNCGYTF. CDR3 in DNA: TGTGCCAGCAGCAACGGAGGAGCAACTAACTGTGGCTACACCTTC.

A few counts support this clonotype. J is TRBJ2-3 and V is TRBV24-1, with D uncertain. CDR1 and CDR2 (germline): KGHDR, SFDVKD. The germline V and J ends were trimmed by 4 bases and 6 bases, with 13 bases remaining between them. This CDR3 has 14 residues. CDR3 protein: CATSELGRTDTQYF. CDR3 sequence (DNA): TGTGCCACCAGTGAGTTAGGGCGTACGGATACGCAGTATTTT.

The V and J genes are TRBV5-5 and TRBJ2-5, with TRBD1 identical over 7 bases. The tail of the sequence fits TRBJ2-7 better, so the J call may be wrong. Germline values: CDR1 SGHKS, CDR2 YYEKEE (reference sequence). The CDR3 totals 14 residues. CDR3 region: CASRQPGQSYEQYF. Here the CDR3 DNA reads TGTGCCAGCAGGCAACCGGGACAGTCCTACGAGCAGTACTTC.

This chain joins TRBV12-3 or TRBV12-4 and TRBJ2-5, with a possible D match to TRBD1 (5 bases). The closer fit of TRBJ2-7 to the DNA end suggests the J call may be wrong. The CDR3 covers 15 residues. DNA for the CDR3: TGTGCCAGCAGTTCCAGACAGAGTGAAGCCTACGAGCAGTACTTC. The encoded protein is CASSSRQSEAYEQYF.

This chain joins TRBV7-9 and TRBJ2-5; D is unresolved. The end of the DNA is better explained by TRBJ2-7, so the J call may be wrong. This CDR3 has 13 residues. Germline-derived CDR1 and CDR2 are SEHNR and FQNEAQ (reference sequence). The CDR3 DNA reads as TGTGCCAGCAGCTTAGTGGGCCTAGGCGAGCAGTACTTC. Amino acids: CASSLVGLGEQYF.

The rearrangement joins TRBV12-3 or TRBV12-4 to TRBJ1-4; no clear D. The germline V and J ends were trimmed by 4 bases and 8 bases, with 14 bases remaining between them. This CDR3 spans 14 amino acids. In nucleotides, the CDR3 is TGTGCCAGCAGTTCTGACCTGCAGGAGGAAAAACTGTTTTTT. It encodes CASSSDLQEEKLFF.

This clonotype has only a few counts. For the CDR3, the DNA is TGTGCCAGCAGCGGGACTGAAAATCAGCCCCAGCATTTT. It is translated as CASSGTENQPQHF. The chain carries TRBV12-3 or TRBV12-4 and TRBJ1-5; a weak D match, TRBD1 (5 bases). V lost 6 bases to trimming and J lost 4 bases, with 10 bases between them. The CDR3 has 13 residues.

In this sample, this clonotype turned up a few times. This chain joins TRBV13 and TRBJ2-1, with a weak D call TRBD1 (5 bases). CDR3 length equals 13 residues. V was cut by 9 bases and J by 3 bases, with 12 bases left in between. Germline V gene lookup returns CDR1 PRHDT and CDR2 FYEKMQ (reference sequence). This CDR3 is CASGHPDYNEQFF. As DNA, the CDR3 is TGTGCCAGTGGACATCCGGACTACAATGAGCAGTTCTTC.

This clonotype was seen once. Just one base apart from a much larger clone, this may be a read error. The chain has TRBV12-3 or TRBV12-4 and TRBJ2-3; no reliable D call. CDR3 length equals 11 residues. CDR3 coding DNA: TGTGCCAGCAGTGACACAGATACGGAGTATTTT. Translating it yields CASSDTDTEYF.

V and J are TRBV2 and TRBJ2-1; tentatively, D is TRBD2 (6 bases). The V end was cut by 6 bases, the J end by 8 bases, with 20 bases between. The length of the CDR3 is 15 residues. Germline V gene lookup returns CDR1 SNHLY and CDR2 FYNNEI. The CDR3 sequence: CASREGLGIGDEQFF. DNA of the CDR3: TGTGCCAGCAGGGAGGGACTTGGTATCGGGGATGAGCAGTTCTTC.

This clonotype has a count of ten or more. The CDR3 is CASSLTGQREQYF. CDR3 nucleotides: TGTGCCAGCAGCTTAACGGGACAAAGAGAGCAGTACTTC. The rearrangement uses TRBV7-3 and TRBJ2-7, with D possibly being TRBD1 (6 bases). With 0 bases removed from V and 7 bases from J, the gap between germline ends came to 10 bases. Germline V gene data show CDR1 as SGHTA and CDR2 as FQGTGA. This CDR3 has 13 amino acids.

The chain employs TRBV29-1 and TRBJ2-3, with D unresolved. CDR3 size: 17 residues. CDR1 and CDR2 from the germline V gene are SQVTM and ANQGSEA. V lost 3 bases, J lost 3 bases, and 22 bases lay in between. The CDR3 DNA is TGCAGCGTTGAGGGGATGTTAGAACACGACCTAACAGATACGCAGTATTTT. Translating gives CSVEGMLEHDLTDTQYF.

This clonotype was counted between two and nine times. The CDR3 reads CASTWDNEQFF. CDR3 nucleotide sequence: TGTGCCAGCACCTGGGACAATGAGCAGTTCTTC. The chain is built from TRBV6-5 and TRBJ2-1; D remains unclear. Germline CDR1 reads MNHEY; CDR2 reads SVGAGI. V was cut by 7 bases and J by 5 bases, with 6 bases left in between. The CDR3 contains 11 residues.

The table lists this clonotype with a few counts. The V gene is TRBV5-1, the J gene TRBJ2-7; 10 bases are shared with TRBD2. The CDR3 length is 17 residues. The trim removed 0 bases at V and 2 bases at J, leaving 8 bases unmatched. Germline loops: CDR1 SGHRS, CDR2 YFSETQ. The DNA of the CDR3 is TGCGCCAGCAGCTTGGCCGCTAGCGGGGGACCGACCTACGAGCAGTACTTC. The encoded protein is CASSLAASGGPTYEQYF.

This clonotype appeared a few times. This chain connects TRBV28 to TRBJ2-7, with TRBD1 matching over 7 bases. The trim removed 5 bases at V and 3 bases at J, leaving 7 bases unmatched. The CDR3 is 14 amino acids. Germline V gene sequence: CDR1 MDHEN, CDR2 SYDVKM. The CDR3, as DNA: TGTGCCAGCAGTCTATCCAGGACAGGCTACGAGCAGTACTTC. Translation: CASSLSRTGYEQYF. Supplemented by reference TRBV28 and TRBJ2-7, the full variable domain reads DVKVTQSSRYLVKRTGEKVFLECVQDMDHENMFWYRQDPGLGLRLIYFSYDVKMKEKGDIPEGYSVSREKKERFSLILESASTNQTSMYLCASSLSRTGYEQYFGPGTRLTVT.

This clonotype was recorded a few times. This sequence joins TRBV7-2 and TRBJ2-1; a possible D gene is TRBD2 (6 bases). The CDR3 covers 15 residues. Germline V lookup: CDR1 SGHTA, CDR2 FQGNSA. V was trimmed by 2 bases and J by 7 bases, leaving 15 bases between them. The DNA of the CDR3 is TGTGCCAGCAGCTTAATGTGGTCAGGGAGGAATGAGCAGTTCTTC. This translates into CASSLMWSGRNEQFF.

The chain couples TRBV5-1 to TRBJ2-1, with D uncertain. CDR1 and CDR2 from the germline V gene are SGHRS and YFSETQ. V was trimmed by 1 base and J by 4 bases, leaving 12 bases between them. CDR3 size: 15 residues. The CDR3 bases are TGCGCCAGCAGCTTGTTATCCCCGCAGTACAATGAGCAGTTCTTC. Its protein is CASSLLSPQYNEQFF.

CDR3 protein: CASSLSPGTGGTGELFF. The CDR3 bases are TGTGCCAGCAGCTTGAGCCCCGGGACAGGGGGCACCGGGGAGCTGTTTTTT. The chain carries TRBV7-9 and TRBJ2-2, with TRBD1 identical over 11 bases. J was trimmed by 4 bases and V by 3 bases; bases with no gene match: 7. The CDR3 is 17 amino acids. CDR1 is SEHNR, CDR2 FQNEAQ, per germline (reference sequence).

This clonotype was picked up a small number of times. The rearrangement uses TRBV5-1 and TRBJ2-6, with TRBD1 matching 12 bases. The CDR3 spans 19 residues. The germline V gene encodes CDR1 SGHRS and CDR2 YFSETQ. V shed 4 bases, J shed 0 bases, and the junction held 8 bases outside the gene matches. CDR3 bases: TGCGCCAGCAGCCCTACCCCGGGACAGGGGGCCTCTGGGGCCAACGTCCTGACTTTC. Amino acids: CASSPTPGQGASGANVLTF.

This clonotype showed up just a few times. The rearrangement uses TRBV24-1 and TRBJ2-3, with a possible D match to TRBD1 (6 bases). The CDR3 is 15 amino acids. Trimming left V 2 bases short and J 2 bases short, with 10 bases between. Germline V lookup: CDR1 KGHDR, CDR2 SFDVKD. The CDR3 here is CATSDSGQPTDTQYF. As DNA, the CDR3 is TGTGCCACCAGTGATTCTGGACAGCCCACAGATACGCAGTATTTT.

This chain connects TRBV7-9 to TRBJ2-7; perhaps TRBD1 as D (6 bases). V was trimmed by 2 bases and J by 3 bases, leaving 17 bases between them. Per germline, CDR1 SEHNR and CDR2 FQNEAQ (reference sequence). The CDR3 contains 16 residues. This chain's CDR3 is CASSLFYSGHRYEQYF. The CDR3 coding sequence is TGTGCCAGCAGCTTATTTTATTCGGGACATCGCTACGAGCAGTACTTC.

Only a few counts were recorded for this clonotype. The rearrangement links TRBV29-1 to TRBJ2-3; D unresolved. The length of the CDR3 is 13 residues. V was cut by 1 base and J by 4 bases, with 9 bases left in between. Looked up from germline, CDR1 is SQVTM and CDR2 is ANQGSEA. The CDR3: CSVEVTAPDTQYF. The CDR3 DNA sequence: TGCAGCGTTGAAGTTACAGCCCCAGATACGCAGTATTTT.

This clonotype was detected a few times. The chain combines TRBV7-3 with TRBJ2-5; D is perhaps TRBD2 (6 bases). TRBJ2-1 matches the DNA end more closely, so the J call is doubtful. Germline lookup yields CDR1 SGHTA and CDR2 FQGTGA. This CDR3 is 20 amino acids long. CDR3 bases: TGTGCCAGCAGCTTACCCGCGGAAAGCGGGTCCCGTACGCCCTACAATGAGCAGTTCTTC. Protein: CASSLPAESGSRTPYNEQFF.

This clonotype has only a few counts. The rearrangement joins TRBV6-2 or TRBV6-3 to TRBJ1-1; D not certain. The germline gives CDR1 MNHEY, CDR2 SVGEGT. Trimming pared 3 bases from V and 4 bases from J, leaving 18 bases between. The CDR3 runs to 16 residues. The CDR3 DNA sequence: TGTGCCAGCAGTTATTCGGGCTCACCCTCGGTCACTGAAGCTTTCTTT. Its protein product is CASSYSGSPSVTEAFF.

In this sample, this clonotype turned up many times. The V call is TRBV5-1, the J call TRBJ1-2; no firm D call. Between the trimmed V and J ends, which lost 0 bases and 0 bases, there was a span of 6 bases. CDR1 is SGHRS and CDR2 is YFSETQ in the germline V gene. The length of the CDR3 is 14 residues. As DNA, the CDR3 is TGCGCCAGCAGCTTGGAACGGGCTAACTATGGCTACACCTTC. This translates into CASSLERANYGYTF.

The table lists this clonotype with a few counts. The chain couples TRBV7-3 to TRBJ2-2; D might be TRBD2 (5 bases). The germline V gene has CDR1 SGHTA and CDR2 FQGTGA. Trimming pared 0 bases from V and 5 bases from J, leaving 10 bases between. The CDR3 length is 15 residues. The CDR3 region is CASSLTPTGTGELFF. CDR3 DNA sequence: TGTGCCAGCAGCTTAACTCCAACGGGGACCGGGGAGCTGTTTTTT.

This clonotype was seen a single time. The rearrangement joins TRBV12-3 or TRBV12-4 to TRBJ1-2, with D uncertain. This CDR3 is 15 amino acids long. With 5 bases removed from V and 2 bases from J, the gap between germline ends came to 15 bases. In DNA form, the CDR3 reads TGTGCCAGCAGTACCAGGAAAAATTGGAACTATGGCTACACCTTC. Amino acids: CASSTRKNWNYGYTF.

The V and J genes are TRBV20-1 and TRBJ2-7, with 8 bases lining up with TRBD1. J was trimmed by 5 bases and V by 3 bases; bases with no gene match: 6. The CDR3 spans 13 residues. The germline V gene encodes CDR1 DFQATT and CDR2 SNEGSKA (reference sequence). CDR3 coding DNA: TGCAGTGCTAGGGACAGGGTAGGCCACGAGCAGTACTTC. This encodes CSARDRVGHEQYF.